This T cell receptor (beta chain) was identified during a study of CD8 T cells in Susac syndrome. This clonotype occurred once. The authors reverse transcribed about 0.5 to 1 ug RNA with random hexamers. Across 54 Vbeta and 13 Jbeta, TCR beta CDR3 was amplified with immunoSEQ multiplex PCR. TCRdb recomputed calls from the immunoSEQ multiplex PCR reads with MiXCR, one row per CDR3 protein. The repertoire holds 50,000 or so distinct CDR3 sequences, with 80% to 95% as singletons. The CDR3 loop spans 14 amino acids. V was clipped by 9 bases and J by 2 bases; unmatched bases: 8. Looked up from germline, CDR1 is LNHDA and CDR2 is SQIVND (reference sequence).

V is TRBV19 and J is TRBJ2-7; 9 bases line up with TRBD2. The sequenced sample was CD8+ T cells from PBMCs. The clonotype originates from a human donor in good health. CDR3 region: CASAPASGTYEQYF. For the CDR3, the DNA is TGTGCCAGCGCTCCGGCTAGCGGGACCTACGAGCAGTACTTC.